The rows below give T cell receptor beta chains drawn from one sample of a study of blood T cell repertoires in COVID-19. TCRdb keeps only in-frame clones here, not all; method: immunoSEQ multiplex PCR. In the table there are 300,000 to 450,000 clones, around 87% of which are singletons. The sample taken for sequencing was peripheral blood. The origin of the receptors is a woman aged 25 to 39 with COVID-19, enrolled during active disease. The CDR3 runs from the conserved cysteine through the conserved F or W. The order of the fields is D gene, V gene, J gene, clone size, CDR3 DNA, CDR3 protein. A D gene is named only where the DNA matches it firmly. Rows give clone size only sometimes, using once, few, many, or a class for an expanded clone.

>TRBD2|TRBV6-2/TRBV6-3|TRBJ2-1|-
TGTGCCAGCAGTTCGGTGACTAGCAACTACAATGAGCAGTTCTTC
CASSSVTSNYNEQFF
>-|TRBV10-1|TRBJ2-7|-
TGCGCCAGCAGTGGACTGGCCGGGGCCTACGAGCAGTACTTC
CASSGLAGAYEQYF
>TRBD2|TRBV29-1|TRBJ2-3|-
TGCAGCGTTGCGGGGGGGAAGAGCACAGATACGCAGTATTTT
CSVAGGKSTDTQYF
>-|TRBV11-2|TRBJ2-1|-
TGTGCCAGCAGCTATGCGGACAGCTACAATGAGCAGTTCTTC
CASSYADSYNEQFF
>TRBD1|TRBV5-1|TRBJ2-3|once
TGCGCCAGCAGCTGGACAGGGTCCACAGATACGCAGTATTTT
CASSWTGSTDTQYF
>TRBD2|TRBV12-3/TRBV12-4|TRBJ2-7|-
TGTGCCAGCGGGGCTAGCGGGAGGGGTCCGTACTTC
CASGASGRGPYF
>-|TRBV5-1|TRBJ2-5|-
TGCGCCAGCAGCTTGTTCGAGACAGGAACGGGCCGGACCCAGTACTTC
CASSLFETGTGRTQYF
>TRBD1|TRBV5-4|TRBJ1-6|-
TGTGCCAGCAGTCGGGGACAGGACAGCTCCTATAATTCACCCCTCCACTTT
CASSRGQDSSYNSPLHF
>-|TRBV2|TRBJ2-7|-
TGTGCCAGCAGTACAGACAGCGACTCCTACGAGCAGTACTTC
CASSTDSDSYEQYF
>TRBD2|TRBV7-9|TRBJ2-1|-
TGTGCCAGCAGCTTCGATCGACTAGCGGGAATCAATGAGCAGTTCTTC
CASSFDRLAGINEQFF
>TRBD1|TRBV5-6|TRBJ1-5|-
TGTGCCAGCAGCTCGCTGGACAGGACCGATCAGCCCCAGCATTTT
CASSSLDRTDQPQHF
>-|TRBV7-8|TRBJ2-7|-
TGTGCCAGCAGCTTAGAAAGGGGGATATCCTACGAGCAGTACTTC
CASSLERGISYEQYF
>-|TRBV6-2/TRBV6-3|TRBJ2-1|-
TGTGCCAGCAGTCCCCAGGCGAAGACCGTCTCCAATGAGCAGTTCTTC
CASSPQAKTVSNEQFF
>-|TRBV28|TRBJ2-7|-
TGTGCCAGCAGTTTCCAGATTACGAGGCTGACCTACGAGCAGTACTTC
CASSFQITRLTYEQYF
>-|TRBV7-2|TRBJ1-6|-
TGTGCCAGCAACCCGGACAGCATGAAGGATTCACCCCTCCACTTT
CASNPDSMKDSPLHF
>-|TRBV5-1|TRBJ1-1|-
TGCGCCAGCAGCTTGCAGGCAGGGTTGAACACTGAAGCTTTCTTT
CASSLQAGLNTEAFF
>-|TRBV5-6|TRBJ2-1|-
TGTGCCAGCAGCTTGGTAATAGCGGCTCACAATGAGCAGTTCTTC
CASSLVIAAHNEQFF
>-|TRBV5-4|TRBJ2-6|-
TGTGCCAGCAGCCCGGGAGCGTCTGGGGCCAACGTCCTGACTTTC
CASSPGASGANVLTF
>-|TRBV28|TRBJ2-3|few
TGTGCCAGCAGTAGAGGGAGGGGGGCAGATACGCAGTATTTT
CASSRGRGADTQYF
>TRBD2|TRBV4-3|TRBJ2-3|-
TGCGCCAGCAGCCTCCGGACTAGCGGGACGTCAGATACGCAGTATTTT
CASSLRTSGTSDTQYF
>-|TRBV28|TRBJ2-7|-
TGTGCCAGCAGTAAAAGGGGGATATCCTACGAGCAGTACTTC
CASSKRGISYEQYF
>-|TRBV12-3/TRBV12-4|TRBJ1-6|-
TGTGCCAGCAGTTTAGCGGGGGAGGCCACCCTCCACTTT
CASSLAGEATLHF
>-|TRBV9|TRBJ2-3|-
TGTGCCAGCAGCCCCGAAGTTAGGGAGAAAGATACGCAGTATTTT
CASSPEVREKDTQYF
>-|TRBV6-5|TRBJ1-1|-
TGTGCCAGCAGCTTGGAGGGGAACACTGAAGCTTTCTTT
CASSLEGNTEAFF
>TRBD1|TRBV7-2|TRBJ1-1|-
TGTGCCAGCAGCCCTGGTGGGACAGCCCTCAGGGTCACTGAAGCTTTCTTT
CASSPGGTALRVTEAFF
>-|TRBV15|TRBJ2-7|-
TGTGCCACCAGCAGCCTAGAAGGCCCCTACGAGCAGTACTTC
CATSSLEGPYEQYF
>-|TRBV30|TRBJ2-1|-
TGTGCCTGGAAATCGGGGAACAATGAGCAGTTCTTC
CAWKSGNNEQFF
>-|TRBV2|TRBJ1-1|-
TGTGCCAGCAGTGGGCAGGGAGGGGGCACTGAAGCTTTCTTT
CASSGQGGGTEAFF
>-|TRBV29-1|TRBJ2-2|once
TGCAGCGTTCAGGCCGGCTTCACCGGGGAGCTGTTTTTT
CSVQAGFTGELFF
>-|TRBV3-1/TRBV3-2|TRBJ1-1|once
TGTGCCAGCAGCCAACAGGGACAGAACACTGAAGCTTTCTTT
CASSQQGQNTEAFF
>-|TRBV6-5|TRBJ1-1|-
TGTGCCAGCAGCCGAGGGAGGATCACTGAAGCTTTCTTT
CASSRGRITEAFF
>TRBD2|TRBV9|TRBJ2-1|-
TGTGCCAGCAGCGCGGGACTAGCGGGAGACTTTGAGCAGTTCTTC
CASSAGLAGDFEQFF
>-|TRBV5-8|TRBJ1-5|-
TGTGCCAGCAGCCCCGGACACATCAGCAATCAGCCCCAGCATTTT
CASSPGHISNQPQHF
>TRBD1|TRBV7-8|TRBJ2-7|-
TGTGCCAGCAGCTCACCCGGGACAGGCCTACCCTCCGAGCAGTACTTC
CASSSPGTGLPSEQYF
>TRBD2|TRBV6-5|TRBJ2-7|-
TGTGCCAGCACCAAAGCCGCGGGGGGCTCCTACGAGCAGTACTTC
CASTKAAGGSYEQYF
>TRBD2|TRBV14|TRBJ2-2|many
TGTGCCAGCAGCCAAGATCGGGCCTATAGCGGGAGACGGACCGGGGAGCTGTTTTTT
CASSQDRAYSGRRTGELFF
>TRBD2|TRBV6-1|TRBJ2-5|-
TGTGCCAGCAGTGAACGGCTAGCGGGGGGAGGGGAGACCCAGTACTTC
CASSERLAGGGETQYF
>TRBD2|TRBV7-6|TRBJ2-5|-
TGTGCCAGCAGCCCCTCTATCGGGACTAGCGGGAGGCGGGAGACCCAGTACTTC
CASSPSIGTSGRRETQYF
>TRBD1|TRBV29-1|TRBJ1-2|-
TGCAGCGTTTCGAGGACAGGCCAGGGGAGTGGCTACACCTTC
CSVSRTGQGSGYTF
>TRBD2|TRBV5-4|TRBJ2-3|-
TGTGCCAGCAGCATTCGACTAGCATCCGCAGATACGCAGTATTTT
CASSIRLASADTQYF
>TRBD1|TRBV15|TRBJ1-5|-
TGTGCCACCAGCAGTCCGGCCGGGACAGGGAATCAGCCCCAGCATTTT
CATSSPAGTGNQPQHF
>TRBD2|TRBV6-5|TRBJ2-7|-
TGTGCCACCACACATCCCGGGGGGGGGCAAAAGCAGTACTTC
CATTHPGGGQKQYF
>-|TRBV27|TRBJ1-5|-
TGTGCCAGCAGTTTTCTGGGCGGGGATCAGCCCCAGCATTTT
CASSFLGGDQPQHF
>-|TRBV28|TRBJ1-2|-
TGTGCCAGCAGTTTGGCCCCGTCTCGAGGCTACACCTTC
CASSLAPSRGYTF
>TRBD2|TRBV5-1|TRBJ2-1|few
TGCGCCAGCAGCTTGCAACTAGCGGGAGCTAACAATGAGCAGTTCTTC
CASSLQLAGANNEQFF
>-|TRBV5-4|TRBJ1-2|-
TGTGCCAGCAGCTTTGGTCTGGAGGATGGCTACACCTTC
CASSFGLEDGYTF
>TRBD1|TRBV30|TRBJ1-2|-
TGTGCCTGGAGCACAGGGGGGCTTTATGGCTACACCTTC
CAWSTGGLYGYTF
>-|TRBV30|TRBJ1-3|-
TGTGCCTGGACGTCTGGAAACACCATATATTTT
CAWTSGNTIYF
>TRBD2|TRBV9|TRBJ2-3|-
TGTGCCAGCAGCGTAGGGTGGACTAGCGGAGATACGCAGTATTTT
CASSVGWTSGDTQYF
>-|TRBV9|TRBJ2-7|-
TGTGCCAGCAGCGTAGACGGTTCCTCCTACGAGCAGTACTTC
CASSVDGSSYEQYF
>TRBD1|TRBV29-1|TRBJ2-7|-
TGCAGCGTTGATCATGTCGCAGGGGGCTCCTACGAGCAGTACTTC
CSVDHVAGGSYEQYF
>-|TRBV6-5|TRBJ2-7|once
TGTGCCAGCAGACCCCCTAGCGACTACGAGCAGTACTTC
CASRPPSDYEQYF